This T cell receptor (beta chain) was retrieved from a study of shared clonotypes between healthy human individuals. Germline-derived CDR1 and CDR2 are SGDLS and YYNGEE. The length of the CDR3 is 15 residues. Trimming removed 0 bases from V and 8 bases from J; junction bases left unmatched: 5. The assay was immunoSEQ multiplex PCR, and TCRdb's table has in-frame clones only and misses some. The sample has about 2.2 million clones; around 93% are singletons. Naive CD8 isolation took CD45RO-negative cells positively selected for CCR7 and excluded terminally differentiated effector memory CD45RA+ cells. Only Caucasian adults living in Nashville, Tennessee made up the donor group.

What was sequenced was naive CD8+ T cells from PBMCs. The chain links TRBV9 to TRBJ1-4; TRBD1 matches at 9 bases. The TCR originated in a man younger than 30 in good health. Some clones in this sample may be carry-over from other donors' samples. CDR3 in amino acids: CASSVAGTGIEKLFF. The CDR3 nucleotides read TGTGCCAGCAGCGTAGCCGGGACAGGGATAGAAAAACTGTTTTTT. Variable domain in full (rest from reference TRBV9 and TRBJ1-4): DSGVTQTPKHLITATGQRVTLRCSPRSGDLSVYWYQQSLDQGLQFLIQYYNGEERAKGNILERFSAQQFPDLHSELNLSSLELGDSALYFCASSVAGTGIEKLFFGSGTQLSVL.